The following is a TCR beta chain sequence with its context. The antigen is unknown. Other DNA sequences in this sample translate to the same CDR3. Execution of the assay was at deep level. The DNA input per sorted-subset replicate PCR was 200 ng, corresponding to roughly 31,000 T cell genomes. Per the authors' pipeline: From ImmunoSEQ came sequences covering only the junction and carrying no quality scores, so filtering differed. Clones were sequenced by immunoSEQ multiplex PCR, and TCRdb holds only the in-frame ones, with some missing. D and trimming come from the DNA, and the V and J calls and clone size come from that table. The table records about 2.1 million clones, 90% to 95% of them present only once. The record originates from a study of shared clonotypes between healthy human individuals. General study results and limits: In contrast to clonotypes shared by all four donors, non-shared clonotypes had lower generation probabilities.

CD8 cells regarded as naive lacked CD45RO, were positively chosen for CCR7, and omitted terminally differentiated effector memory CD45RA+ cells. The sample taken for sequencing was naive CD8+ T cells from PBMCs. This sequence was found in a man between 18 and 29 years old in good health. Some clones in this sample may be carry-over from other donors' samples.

CDR3 in amino acids: CASSHRGPYEQYF. The CDR3 DNA sequence: TGTGCCAGCAGTCACAGGGGGCCCTACGAGCAGTACTTC. The chain recombines TRBV28 with TRBJ2-7, with 9 bases matching TRBD1. Looked up from germline, CDR1 is MDHEN and CDR2 is SYDVKM. The CDR3 covers 13 residues. V lost 5 bases to trimming and J lost 2 bases; unmatched junction nucleotides: 1. Full variable domain (remainder filled in from reference TRBV28 and TRBJ2-7): DVKVTQSSRYLVKRTGEKVFLECVQDMDHENMFWYRQDPGLGLRLIYFSYDVKMKEKGDIPEGYSVSREKKERFSLILESASTNQTSMYLCASSHRGPYEQYFGPGTRLTVT.